The T cell receptor (beta chain) under discussion was sequenced for a study of T cells and Merkel cell carcinoma outcomes. Only in-frame clones appear in the TCRdb table, and some are missing; sequencing was by immunoSEQ multiplex PCR. Here the sample spans more than 9,500 clones, around 95% being singletons. Germline V CDR1 and CDR2: SGHRS, YFSETQ. The CDR3 covers 15 residues. Trimming cost V 0 bases and J 0 bases, with 10 bases left between them. The TCR sequence derives from a human donor with Merkel cell carcinoma. Sample: tumor tissue from Merkel cell carcinoma. This chain uses TRBV5-1 with TRBJ2-7, with D possibly called TRBD1 or TRBD2 (5 bases each). CDR3 DNA sequence: TGCGCCAGCAGCTTGGCGGGGCTGAGCTCCTACGAGCAGTACTTC. Encoded protein: CASSLAGLSSYEQYF.